Listed here are 20 T cell receptor beta chains from one sample, sequenced in a study of T cells after posttransplantation cyclophosphamide (dated by TCRdb to the mid-2010s). Libraries were made using the immunoSEQ multiplex PCR assay. This is the immuneACCESS table as TCRdb keeps it, with only in-frame sequences that have V and J called. A part of the clones is gone; compared with another copy, unresolved V genes explain less than half, and the rest is unexplained. In this sample, about 33,000 clones appear, none counted once only. Approximately 4.8% of the sample rests with the top ten. The material sequenced was PBMCs. Receptors were obtained from a woman aged 25 to 39 in good health and a related stem cell transplant donor.

This chain connects TRBV4-1 to TRBJ2-7; 8 nucleotides agree with TRBD1. The CDR3 extends over 15 amino acids. With V trimmed by 0 bases and J by 5 bases, 6 bases remained unmatched. CDR1 and CDR2 (germline): MGHRA, YSYEKL. The DNA for the CDR3 is TGCGCCAGCAGCCAAGAGCAGGACAGGGTAGACGAGCAGTACTTC. Protein: CASSQEQDRVDEQYF.

This clone appeared a few times. This chain uses TRBV7-8 with TRBJ1-1; D call uncertain. Germline-derived CDR1 and CDR2 are SGHVS and FQNEAQ. The CDR3 spans 13 residues. V lost 5 bases and J lost 3, with 10 bases in between. The CDR3 protein is CASSPQRYTEAFF. The CDR3 nucleotides read TGTGCCAGCAGCCCCCAACGGTACACTGAAGCTTTCTTT.

This clone was seen many times. The chain couples TRBV6-1 to TRBJ2-7; 9 bases are shared with TRBD1. This CDR3 comprises 18 residues. Trimming removed 1 base from V and 7 bases from J; junction bases left unmatched: 17. Germline V gene sequence: CDR1 MNHNS, CDR2 SASEGT. For the CDR3, the DNA is TGTGCCAGCAGTGAAGGGTCTTCGGGGACAGGGAGGGCAGAAGAGCAGTACTTC. This translates into CASSEGSSGTGRAEEQYF.

This clone was detected many times. A junction boundary mismatches the germline segment, possibly from a read error. This rearrangement joins TRBV5-4 to TRBJ1-2; 9 bases align to TRBD1. This CDR3 contains 15 residues. The germline gives CDR1 SGHNT, CDR2 YYREEE (reference sequence). CDR3 coding DNA: TGTGCCGGCAGCTTGGCGGGGACAGGGTCAAGGGGCTACACCTTC. Amino acid sequence: CAGSLAGTGSRGYTF.

This clone showed up many times. The chain couples TRBV5-6 to TRBJ1-3; D is possibly TRBD1 (5 bases). Looked up from germline, CDR1 is SGHDT and CDR2 is YYEEEE. V gave up 0 bases and J gave up 2 bases, with 9 bases separating them. This CDR3 contains 15 residues. The CDR3 loop reads CASSLGVGAGNTIYF. The DNA of the CDR3 is TGTGCCAGCAGCTTGGGGGTAGGGGCTGGAAACACCATATATTTT. Combining the CDR3 with reference TRBV5-6 and TRBJ1-3 gives the whole variable domain DAGVTQSPTHLIKTRGQQVTLRCSPKSGHDTVSWYQQALGQGPQFIFQYYEEEERQRGNFPDRFSGHQFPNYSSELNVNALLLGDSALYLCASSLGVGAGNTIYFGEGSWLTVV.

This clone was detected many times. This chain links TRBV28 with TRBJ1-1; 10 bases align to TRBD1. The CDR3 covers 14 residues. Unmatched junction bases numbered 6, after V lost 6 bases and J lost 5 bases. Per germline, CDR1 MDHEN and CDR2 SYDVKM. The CDR3: CASSTRQGATEAFF. The CDR3 DNA reads as TGTGCCAGCAGCACGAGACAGGGGGCAACTGAAGCTTTCTTT. The full variable domain, rest sourced from reference TRBV28 and TRBJ1-1, is DVKVTQSSRYLVKRTGEKVFLECVQDMDHENMFWYRQDPGLGLRLIYFSYDVKMKEKGDIPEGYSVSREKKERFSLILESASTNQTSMYLCASSTRQGATEAFFGQGTRLTVV.

This clone was recorded many times. This chain joins TRBV6-1 and TRBJ1-3, with D perhaps TRBD1 (5 bases). Germline-derived CDR1 and CDR2 are MNHNS and SASEGT. The CDR3 consists of 14 residues. V was cut by 4 bases and J by 7 bases, with 14 bases left in between. The CDR3 protein is CASSGGDHSNTIYF. The CDR3 DNA reads as TGTGCCAGCAGTGGGGGGGACCACAGCAACACCATATATTTT.

This clone turned up a few times. V gene TRBV6-5 combines with J gene TRBJ1-2, with a weak D call TRBD1 (6 bases). This CDR3 spans 14 amino acids. Germline CDR1 and CDR2: MNHEY and SVGAGI. Trimming removed 6 bases from V and 8 bases from J, with 19 bases in between. The CDR3 DNA follows: TGTGCCAGCAGGACTCCTAGGACAGCCCGGGGCTACACCTTC. It codes for CASRTPRTARGYTF.

This clone has a count of ten or more. V gene TRBV6-2 or TRBV6-3 combines with J gene TRBJ2-7; possible D gene TRBD2, 6 bases. V lost 0 bases and J 3 bases, leaving 18 bases between the germline ends. Germline assignment: CDR1 MNHEY and CDR2 SVGEGT. The CDR3 has 17 residues. The CDR3: CASSYSDLGGARYEQYF. The CDR3 DNA follows: TGTGCCAGCAGTTACTCCGATCTCGGGGGAGCACGCTACGAGCAGTACTTC.

This clone was found many times. The CDR3 spells CASSSRTGSLYEQYF. CDR3 bases: TGTGCCAGCAGCTCCCGGACAGGGAGTCTCTACGAGCAGTACTTC. The V call is TRBV5-4, the J call TRBJ2-7; TRBD1 matches 8 bases. The junction had 8 bases not matched to a gene; V was cut back by 3 bases and J by 3 bases. The germline CDR1 and CDR2 sequences are SGHNT and YYREEE (reference sequence). The CDR3 is 15 residues long.

This clone was seen ten or more times. The gene calls are TRBV5-6 and TRBJ1-5; perhaps TRBD1 as D (5 bases). V was cut by 4 bases and J by 1 base, with 12 bases left in between. CDR3 size: 15 residues. Germline CDR1 reads SGHDT; CDR2 reads YYEEEE. The CDR3 here is CASSRRDFSNQPQHF. As DNA, the CDR3 is TGTGCCAGCAGCCGCCGGGACTTCAGCAATCAGCCCCAGCATTTT.

This clone came up many times. This chain uses TRBV5-8 with TRBJ1-2, with 9 positions matching TRBD1. V gave up 4 bases and J gave up 4 bases; unmatched junction bases: 11. The germline V gene encodes CDR1 SGHTS and CDR2 YDEGEE. This CDR3 is 16 amino acids long. CDR3 sequence: CASSITQGAQSYGYTF. DNA for the CDR3: TGTGCCAGCAGCATCACACAGGGGGCGCAAAGCTATGGCTACACCTTC.

The gene calls are TRBV15 and TRBJ2-7; D possibly corresponds to TRBD1 (6 bases). Germline V CDR1 and CDR2: LNHNV, YYDKDF (reference sequence). V was trimmed by 1 base and J by 3 bases, leaving 10 bases between them. The CDR3 consists of 14 residues. The CDR3 is CATSRASRGYEQYF. In nucleotides, the CDR3 is TGTGCCACCAGCAGAGCCAGCAGGGGCTACGAGCAGTACTTC.

This clone came up many times. V and J are TRBV6-2 or TRBV6-3 and TRBJ2-1; the match to TRBD2 covers 7 bases. V shed 7 bases and J 5 bases; nucleotides not matched to a gene: 5. This CDR3 has 13 residues. CDR1 is MNHEY, CDR2 SVGEGT, per germline. The chain's CDR3 is CASKRDSDNEQFF. The CDR3 DNA reads as TGTGCCAGCAAGCGGGACTCAGACAATGAGCAGTTCTTC.

This clone has just a few counts. This chain joins TRBV7-6 and TRBJ2-3, with 15 bases lining up with TRBD2. CDR1 is SGHVS and CDR2 is FNYEAQ in the germline V gene. There are 17 residues in the CDR3. V gave up 4 bases and J gave up 2 bases; unmatched junction bases: 4. The CDR3 sequence is CASSSRTSGGDTDTQYF. The CDR3 DNA reads TGTGCCAGCAGCTCCCGGACTAGCGGGGGGGACACAGATACGCAGTATTTT.

This clone was recorded at least ten times. V is TRBV28 and J is TRBJ1-1; D gene ambiguous. The CDR3 is 11 amino acids. V dropped 10 bases and J dropped 1 base, with 7 bases sitting between them. Germline assignment: CDR1 MDHEN and CDR2 SYDVKM. CDR3 loop: CAIRGNTEAFF. For the CDR3, the DNA is TGTGCCATCCGGGGGAACACTGAAGCTTTCTTT. The complete variable domain, with remaining parts taken from reference TRBV28 and TRBJ1-1, reads DVKVTQSSRYLVKRTGEKVFLECVQDMDHENMFWYRQDPGLGLRLIYFSYDVKMKEKGDIPEGYSVSREKKERFSLILESASTNQTSMYLCAIRGNTEAFFGQGTRLTVV.

This clone showed up many times. V gene TRBV14 combines with J gene TRBJ2-1, with a tentative D call TRBD2 (6 bases). The V end lost 1 base, the J end lost 2 bases, and 15 bases lay between the germline ends. Germline-derived CDR1 and CDR2 are SGHDN and FVKESK. The CDR3 runs to 17 residues. This CDR3 is CASSQGASGVAYNEQFF. DNA of the CDR3: TGTGCCAGCAGCCAAGGGGCATCGGGGGTGGCCTACAATGAGCAGTTCTTC.

The J gene is TRBJ2-3, the V gene TRBV6-2 or TRBV6-3, with 7 bases lining up with TRBD2. The CDR3 extends over 16 amino acids. After removal of 5 bases from V and 1 base from J, the junction contained 9 bases not matched to a gene. CDR1 MNHEY and CDR2 SVGEGT come from the germline V gene. In DNA, the CDR3 is TGTGCCAGCAGTCCCCTCGAGCGGGGTCGCACAGATACGCAGTATTTT. It codes for CASSPLERGRTDTQYF.

This clone was recorded at least ten times. The CDR3 here is CASSPKSGAFNEKLFF. Written as DNA, the CDR3 is TGTGCCAGCTCACCGAAATCAGGAGCATTTAATGAAAAACTGTTTTTT. V gene TRBV18 combines with J gene TRBJ1-4; no definite D call. The CDR3 loop spans 16 amino acids. With 3 bases removed from V and 4 bases from J, the gap between germline ends came to 15 bases. CDR1 KGHSH and CDR2 LQKENI come from the germline V gene.

The V gene is TRBV19, the J gene TRBJ1-2, with 9 positions matching TRBD1. V gave up 5 bases and J gave up 4 bases; unmatched junction bases: 14. The CDR3 contains 17 residues. Germline loops: CDR1 LNHDA, CDR2 SQIVND (reference sequence). The CDR3 loop reads CASSQTVPGQGVYGYTF. CDR3 DNA: TGTGCCAGTAGTCAGACCGTCCCGGGACAGGGAGTCTATGGCTACACCTTC.